A single sample is the source of the 28 T cell receptor beta chains below, sequenced in a study of persistence of HIV-infected CD4 T cells. Cells were stimulated with overlapping HIV-1 Gag 15-mer peptides. Sorted nonresponding memory CD4+ T cells were CD40L-negative, CD69-negative, CD45RO-high. This was the immunoSEQ version 4 assay in survey mode. Measured with immunoSEQ multiplex PCR; TCRdb has only the in-frame clones, and not every one. The table has tens of thousands of clones, roughly 75% seen once; the top ten hold over 1.5%. The antigens of these receptors remain unknown. Material: CD4+ T cells sorted from PBMCs after roughly 18-hour stimulation, obtained from a patient who received antiretroviral therapy. The receptors stem from an adult man with HIV who was CMV-seropositive.

This chain links TRBV15 with TRBJ2-2, with 7 bases identical to TRBD1. The CDR3 has 16 amino acids. The ends lost 5 bases at V and 2 bases at J; junction bases unmatched: 8. CDR1 and CDR2 (germline): LNHNV, YYDKDF (reference sequence). Written as DNA, the CDR3 is TGTGCCACCAGCCTAGGCCGGACAGGCAACACCGGGGAGCTGTTTTTT. Its translation: CATSLGRTGNTGELFF.

The genes are TRBV10-2 and TRBJ1-1; 8 bases fit TRBD1. The CDR3 consists of 16 residues. V gave up 3 bases and J gave up 4 bases; unmatched junction bases: 10. Germline V lookup: CDR1 WSHSY, CDR2 SAAADI. CDR3 region: CASSDPPGQGSTEAFF. The CDR3 bases are TGCGCCAGCAGTGACCCCCCTGGACAGGGAAGCACTGAAGCTTTCTTT.

This chain joins TRBV27 and TRBJ1-2; D unresolved. The CDR3 runs 15 residues. The V end lost 8 bases, the J end lost 1 base, and 17 bases lay between the germline ends. Germline V gene lookup returns CDR1 MNHEY and CDR2 SMNVEV (reference sequence). The CDR3 sequence: CASRPGGRNNYGYTF. The CDR3 DNA sequence: TGTGCCAGCCGACCGGGAGGAAGGAATAACTATGGCTACACCTTC.

A few counts support this clone. The chain carries TRBV6-5 and TRBJ2-3; weak D call: TRBD2 (5 bases). Between the trimmed V and J ends, which lost 7 bases and 0 bases, there was a span of 14 bases. Germline V gene data show CDR1 as MNHEY and CDR2 as SVGAGI. The CDR3 has 15 amino acids. The CDR3 reads CASTLWSGSTDTQYF. Written as DNA, the CDR3 is TGTGCCAGCACCCTTTGGAGCGGTAGCACAGATACGCAGTATTTT.

The chain carries TRBV5-1 and TRBJ1-2; a weak D match, TRBD1 (5 bases). V dropped 1 base and J dropped 4 bases, with 8 bases sitting between them. The CDR3 runs to 13 residues. CDR1 and CDR2 from the germline V gene are SGHRS and YFSETQ. Written as DNA, the CDR3 is TGCGCCAGCAGCTTGTCGGGGCTCTATGGCTACACCTTC. Translated: CASSLSGLYGYTF.

V gene TRBV5-1 combines with J gene TRBJ1-4, with D maybe TRBD1 (5 bases). The V gene's germline CDR1 is SGHRS and CDR2 YFSETQ. The V end was cut by 3 bases, the J end by 7 bases, with 16 bases between. This CDR3 has 15 amino acids. DNA for the CDR3: TGCGCCAGCAGCTCTGGGACGGGGGTCGCTGAAAAACTGTTTTTT. Translation gives CASSSGTGVAEKLFF.

This chain links TRBV2 with TRBJ1-5, with 8 positions matching TRBD1. The length of the CDR3 is 14 residues. Germline-derived CDR1 and CDR2 are SNHLY and FYNNEI. V lost 4 bases to trimming and J lost 6 bases; unmatched junction nucleotides: 5. CDR3 nucleotides: TGTGCCAGCAGTGTGGGGACAGGAGGTCAGCCCCAGCATTTT. It is translated as CASSVGTGGQPQHF.

The CDR3, as DNA: TGCGCCAGCAGCTTGACAGCTATGAACACTGAAGCTTTCTTT. Its translation is CASSLTAMNTEAFF. J is TRBJ1-1 and V is TRBV5-1; D is uncertain. The CDR3 loop spans 14 amino acids. Germline assignment: CDR1 SGHRS and CDR2 YFSETQ. V was shortened by 1 base and J by 0 bases, with 7 bases between the two germline ends.

The rearrangement uses TRBV18 and TRBJ1-1; D perhaps matches TRBD1 (5 bases). CDR3 length: 14 amino acids. Trimming removed 3 bases at V and 4 bases at J, with 12 bases between. CDR1 and CDR2 from the germline V gene are KGHSH and LQKENI. CDR3 sequence (DNA): TGTGCCAGCTCACCGGGGCAGGTTGGCACTGAAGCTTTCTTT. This translates into CASSPGQVGTEAFF.

The gene calls are TRBV6-6 and TRBJ1-1; D unclear. The CDR3 covers 13 residues. Deletions cut 8 bases from V and 0 bases from J, with 10 bases between. Per the germline V gene, CDR1 is MNHNY and CDR2 is SVGAGI (reference sequence). Here the CDR3 DNA reads TGTGCCAGCTCTTTCAGAGTGAACACTGAAGCTTTCTTT. This sequence encodes CASSFRVNTEAFF.

This chain connects TRBV28 to TRBJ2-3, with 7 bases lining up with TRBD2. CDR1 MDHEN and CDR2 SYDVKM come from the germline V gene. The V segment lost 5 bases and the J segment 8 bases; nucleotides outside the gene matches: 10. The CDR3 is 14 residues long. The CDR3 coding sequence is TGTGCCAGCAGTCCTTGGGAGGGCTCAGGTACGCAGTATTTT. Translated: CASSPWEGSGTQYF.

This chain joins TRBV2 and TRBJ1-2, with 7 bases fitting TRBD1. Per the germline V gene, CDR1 is SNHLY and CDR2 is FYNNEI. The trim removed 4 bases at V and 8 bases at J, leaving 16 bases unmatched. The CDR3 is 16 residues long. For the CDR3, the DNA is TGTGCCAGCAGTGTCGCCCTTGAACACAGGGGTCACGGCTACACCTTC. It encodes CASSVALEHRGHGYTF. Full variable domain (missing parts from reference TRBV2 and TRBJ1-2): EPEVTQTPSHQVTQMGQEVILRCVPISNHLYFYWYRQILGQKVEFLVSFYNNEISEKSEIFDDQFSVERPDGSNFTLKIRSTKLEDSAMYFCASSVALEHRGHGYTFGSGTRLTVV.

This sequence joins TRBV5-1 and TRBJ1-4; no clear D. The CDR3 is 13 residues long. Germline V gives CDR1 SGHRS, CDR2 YFSETQ. Trimming removed 4 bases from V and 5 bases from J, with 9 bases in between. The DNA of the CDR3 is TGCGCCAGCAGCGCACAGTCGAATGAAAAACTGTTTTTT. It codes for CASSAQSNEKLFF.

This clone was counted a few times. The chain combines TRBV19 with TRBJ1-5; 7 bases line up with TRBD1. V dropped 5 bases and J dropped 4; count of bases not matched to a gene: 8. The germline V gene encodes CDR1 LNHDA and CDR2 SQIVND (reference sequence). CDR3 length: 15 residues. The CDR3 nucleotides are TGTGCCAGTAGTGATGGGACAGTTTCTAATCAGCCCCAGCATTTT. Amino acid sequence: CASSDGTVSNQPQHF.

The V call is TRBV9, the J call TRBJ2-5, with TRBD1 matching 11 bases. The CDR3 spans 15 residues. CDR1 is SGDLS, CDR2 YYNGEE, per germline. Trimming removed 3 bases from V and 5 bases from J; junction bases left unmatched: 6. This CDR3 reads CASSDRDRGAETQYF. The CDR3 nucleotides are TGTGCCAGCAGCGACCGGGACAGGGGGGCGGAGACCCAGTACTTC.

The rearrangement links TRBV9 to TRBJ2-3; 7 nucleotides line up with TRBD2. This CDR3 is 16 amino acids long. Germline V gene lookup returns CDR1 SGDLS and CDR2 YYNGEE. Germline trimming cut 0 bases from V and 2 bases from J; bases unmatched to any gene: 6. The CDR3 sequence is CASSVGWGGYTDTQYF. CDR3 sequence (DNA): TGTGCCAGCAGCGTAGGCTGGGGGGGATACACAGATACGCAGTATTTT.

Written as DNA, the CDR3 is TGTGCCAGCTCGTACAACAAGCCAACTAATGAAAAACTGTTTTTT. It translates to CASSYNKPTNEKLFF. The chain uses TRBV18 and TRBJ1-4; D uncertain. CDR3 length: 15 residues. Germline V gene data show CDR1 as KGHSH and CDR2 as LQKENI. V was pared by 6 bases and J by 0 bases, with 11 bases between.

The rearrangement joins TRBV5-1 to TRBJ1-6; D is uncertain. Germline V gene lookup returns CDR1 SGHRS and CDR2 YFSETQ. Trimming took 0 bases from V and 7 from J, leaving 5 bases between them. This CDR3 contains 13 residues. The CDR3 region has the DNA TGCGCCAGCAGCTTGGAAGGGAATTCACCCCTCCACTTT. As protein: CASSLEGNSPLHF. Using reference TRBV5-1 and TRBJ1-6 for the parts outside the CDR3, the full variable domain is KAGVTQTPRYLIKTRGQQVTLSCSPISGHRSVSWYQQTPGQGLQFLFEYFSETQRNKGNFPGRFSGRQFSNSRSEMNVSTLELGDSALYLCASSLEGNSPLHFGNGTRLTVT.

This clone occurred once. The chain is built from TRBV7-9 and TRBJ2-7, with D tentatively TRBD1 (6 bases). Trimming cost V 5 bases and J 0 bases, with 11 bases left between them. Germline V gene data show CDR1 as SEHNR and CDR2 as FQNEAQ (reference sequence). This CDR3 region has 14 residues. The CDR3: CASSQQDSSYEQYF. The DNA for the CDR3 is TGTGCCAGCAGCCAACAGGACAGCTCCTACGAGCAGTACTTC.

The CDR3 nucleotides are TGTGCCAGCAGTCGAACGACAGACCTATACTATGGCTACACCTTC. It codes for CASSRTTDLYYGYTF. The chain employs TRBV6-5 and TRBJ1-2; TRBD1 is a possible D gene (5 bases). Between the trimmed V and J ends, which lost 5 bases and 3 bases, there was a span of 16 bases. The CDR3 is made up of 15 amino acids. The germline gives CDR1 MNHEY, CDR2 SVGAGI.

This chain joins TRBV5-1 and TRBJ1-1, with 7 bases identical to TRBD1. The germline V gene encodes CDR1 SGHRS and CDR2 YFSETQ. The CDR3 runs to 15 residues. After removal of 4 bases from V and 0 bases from J, the junction contained 6 bases not matched to a gene. Here the CDR3 reads CASSVMTGLNTEAFF. The CDR3 bases are TGCGCCAGCAGCGTAATGACAGGGTTGAACACTGAAGCTTTCTTT.

The chain joins TRBV5-8 to TRBJ1-2; maybe TRBD1 (6 bases). The CDR3 has 13 residues. Germline values: CDR1 SGHTS, CDR2 YDEGEE. V shed 2 bases and J shed 8 bases, with 13 bases lying between them. This CDR3 is CASSFEGVNGYTF. The DNA of the CDR3 is TGTGCCAGCAGCTTCGAGGGGGTGAACGGCTACACCTTC.

The count of this clone is one. V gene TRBV28 combines with J gene TRBJ1-2, with a weak D call TRBD1 (5 bases). The CDR3 is made up of 17 amino acids. CDR1 is MDHEN and CDR2 is SYDVKM in the germline V gene. The ends were cut back, 3 bases at V and 3 bases at J, with 20 bases in the middle. Here the CDR3 DNA reads TGTGCCAGCAGTTTGATGGGGGGACCGGGGCGCTACTATGGCTACACCTTC. Translating gives CASSLMGGPGRYYGYTF.

This rearrangement joins TRBV7-9 to TRBJ1-1; D is possibly TRBD1 (5 bases). The CDR3 spans 14 residues. CDR1 is SEHNR and CDR2 is FQNEAQ in the germline V gene (reference sequence). Trimming pared 3 bases from V and 2 bases from J, leaving 10 bases between. For the CDR3, the DNA is TGTGCCAGCAGCTTGGGACGGCCAAACACTGAAGCTTTCTTT. As protein: CASSLGRPNTEAFF.

In its sample, this clone was seen once. The V gene is TRBV27, the J gene TRBJ1-2, with D tentatively TRBD1 (6 bases). V was cut by 3 bases and J by 4 bases, with 12 bases left in between. The V gene's germline CDR1 is MNHEY and CDR2 SMNVEV (reference sequence). This CDR3 has 14 amino acids. Written as DNA, the CDR3 is TGTGCCAGCAGTTTTACAGGGAGGATCTATGGCTACACCTTC. As protein: CASSFTGRIYGYTF.

CDR3 region: CSVGRTGRVRNEQFF. CDR3 sequence (DNA): TGCAGCGTTGGGCGGACAGGGCGGGTCCGCAATGAGCAGTTCTTC. The V gene is TRBV29-1, the J gene TRBJ2-1, with TRBD1 identical over 8 bases. CDR1 and CDR2 (germline): SQVTM, ANQGSEA. V shed 4 bases and J 6 bases; nucleotides not matched to a gene: 11. This CDR3 region has 15 residues.

The V and J genes are TRBV5-1 and TRBJ1-6; a possible D gene is TRBD1 (5 bases). The CDR3 runs to 15 residues. Germline lookup yields CDR1 SGHRS and CDR2 YFSETQ. Deletions cut 1 base from V and 10 bases from J, with 15 bases between. Written as DNA, the CDR3 is TGCGCCAGCAGCTTGTGGTCCAGGGAGCGGTCACCCCTCCACTTT. This codes for CASSLWSRERSPLHF.

The rearrangement joins TRBV7-9 to TRBJ2-3, with 13 bases that match TRBD2. V shed 5 bases and J 0 bases; nucleotides not matched to a gene: 8. This CDR3 region has 18 residues. Per the germline V gene, CDR1 is SEHNR and CDR2 is FQNEAQ (reference sequence). Here the CDR3 DNA reads TGTGCCAGCAGCCTTCCGGGACTAGCGGGATTAAGCACAGATACGCAGTATTTT. The encoded protein is CASSLPGLAGLSTDTQYF. Drawing the rest from reference TRBV7-9 and TRBJ2-3, the complete variable domain is DTGVSQNPRHKITKRGQNVTFRCDPISEHNRLYWYRQTLGQGPEFLTYFQNEAQLEKSRLLSDRFSAERPKGSFSTLEIQRTEQGDSAMYLCASSLPGLAGLSTDTQYFGPGTRLTVL.